This T cell receptor (beta chain) appears in the sequencing data of a study of OX40 agonist ivuxolimab in advanced cancers. In the case of this clone: What it binds is unknown.

TCRdb's table, derived via immunoSEQ multiplex PCR, lists solely in-frame clones and lacks some. The profile shows approximately 64,000 clones, approximately 88% of them singletons. Trimming at V came to 6 bases and at J to 6 bases, leaving 5 bases not matched to a gene. This CDR3 comprises 12 residues. Germline loops: CDR1 SNHLY, CDR2 FYNNEI. Findings and limits, study-wide: In a subset of nonresponders, normalized T-cell clonal expansion was also low.

The chain links TRBV2 to TRBJ2-7; 7 nucleotides line up with TRBD1. The sequencing here drew on CD4+ or CD8+ T cells sorted from blood, taken in a trial of the OX40 agonist ivuxolimab. This receptor was obtained from an adult with an advanced solid tumor such as melanoma, head and neck, liver or kidney cancer. The CDR3 DNA is TGTGCCAGCAGAGACGACAGGGTCGAGCAGTACTTC. Its translation: CASRDDRVEQYF.